The 2 T cell receptor beta chains reported below all come from one sample, sequenced in a study of beta chain features in type 1 diabetes. Regarding the study as a whole: When Type 1 diabetes patients were examined, their TCRB CDR3s proved moderately but significantly shorter in all four CD4+ subsets.

Their recognized antigens are unknown. Of the isolated RNA, all was reverse transcribed, and so the sequenced material was expressed TCRB transcripts. The table came from immunoSEQ multiplex PCR; TCRdb's copy has only in-frame clones and leaves some out. The data show more than 550,000 clones, 11% to 15% seen once. Sequences were obtained from naive CD4+ T cells from blood. These receptor sequences come from a man between 18 and 29 years old with type 1 diabetes.

This chain joins TRBV30 and TRBJ1-5; a possible D gene is TRBD1 (6 bases). There are 16 residues in the CDR3. Trimming shortened V by 0 bases and J by 2 bases, and 14 bases separated the two germline ends. Germline V gives CDR1 GTSNPN, CDR2 SVGIG (reference sequence). Here the CDR3 reads CAWSVLGQRGNQPQHF. The CDR3, as DNA: TGTGCCTGGAGTGTACTCGGACAGCGGGGCAATCAGCCCCAGCATTTT.

The V call is TRBV7-3, the J call TRBJ2-1; 9 bases align to TRBD2. J lost 2 bases, V lost 4 bases, and 9 bases had no gene match. This CDR3 region has 17 residues. Germline V gene lookup returns CDR1 SGHTA and CDR2 FQGTGA. The CDR3 sequence is CASSSPSGAPPYNEQFF. DNA for the CDR3: TGTGCCAGCAGCTCCCCTAGCGGGGCTCCCCCCTACAATGAGCAGTTCTTC.